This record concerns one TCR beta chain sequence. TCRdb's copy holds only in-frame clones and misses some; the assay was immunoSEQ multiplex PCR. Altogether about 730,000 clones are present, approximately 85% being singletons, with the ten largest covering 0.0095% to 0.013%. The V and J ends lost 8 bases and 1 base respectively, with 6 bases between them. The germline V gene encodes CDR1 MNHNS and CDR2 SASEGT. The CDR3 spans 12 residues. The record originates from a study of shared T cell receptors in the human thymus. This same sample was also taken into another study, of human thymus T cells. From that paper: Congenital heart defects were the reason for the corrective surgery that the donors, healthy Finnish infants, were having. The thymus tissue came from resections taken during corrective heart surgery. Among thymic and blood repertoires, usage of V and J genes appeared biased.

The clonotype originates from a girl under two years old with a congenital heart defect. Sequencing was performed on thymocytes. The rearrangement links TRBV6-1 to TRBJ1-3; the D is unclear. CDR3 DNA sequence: TGTGCCAGCTGTCCTTCTGGAAACACCATATATTTT. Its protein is CASCPSGNTIYF.